The T cell receptor beta chain under discussion was sequenced for a study of neurological immune-mediated disorders. TCRdb analysed the 5' RACE reads with MiXCR anew, one entry per CDR3 protein. The data show around 64,000 distinct CDR3 sequences, roughly 13% seen once. Unsorted libraries were generated from 2 million PBMCs held at -80 degrees C. J lost 7 bases, V lost 2 bases, and 9 bases had no gene match. CDR1 is SGHRS and CDR2 is YFSETQ in the germline V gene. There are 17 residues in the CDR3. Study-level results: Falling below healthy controls, multiple sclerosis showed the least TCR clonal expansion, while HTLV-1-associated myelopathy showed the most. Private repertoires in all groups were suggested, as expanded clones shared no CDR3 amino acid sequences across subjects.

There are many counts of this clonotype. The antigen remains unidentified. The source material was PBMCs. The receptor was derived from a woman aged 55-69 years with HTLV-1-associated myelopathy (HAM/TSP). This sequence joins TRBV5-1 and TRBJ1-6, with 10 bases lining up with TRBD1. For the CDR3, the DNA is TGCGCCAGCAGCTTAGGACCCAGGACAGGGGGGAATTCACCCCTCCACTTT. It encodes CASSLGPRTGGNSPLHF.